These T cell receptor beta chains were read from a single sample in a study of cytomegalovirus exposure and HLA in healthy donors. Here immunoSEQ multiplex PCR was the method, and the copy in TCRdb shows in-frame clones only, minus some. The sample totals 53,000 or so clones. The sequencing input was PBMCs. The receptors stem from a man aged 18 to 30 in good health and CMV-seropositive. Both conserved end residues are part of each CDR3. D genes are given only for firm matches. A clone size is listed for some rows: how often the clone was seen (once, few, many), or a class if it is expanded.

J | D | V | size | DNA | CDR3
TRBJ2-5 | TRBD2 | TRBV7-8 | NA | TGTGCCAGCAGCTTAGGATTCGTTGTAGCGGGAAGGGAAATGGAGACCCAGTACTTC | CASSLGFVVAGREMETQYF
TRBJ2-1 | NA | TRBV5-1 | NA | TGCGCCAGCAGGGCTATCGGAGTTAACAATGAGCAGTTCTTC | CASRAIGVNNEQFF
TRBJ2-1 | TRBD2 | TRBV9 | NA | TGTGCCAGCAGCGTAGAAGGTTGGGGACTAGCGGGTTACAATGAGCAGTTCTTC | CASSVEGWGLAGYNEQFF
TRBJ1-3 | TRBD1 | TRBV6-5 | NA | TGTGCCAGCAGACTACGACAGGGGTCTGGAAACACCATATATTTT | CASRLRQGSGNTIYF
TRBJ2-7 | TRBD2 | TRBV7-8 | NA | TGTGCCAGCAGCTTAGCGGGAGGGCAGTACGAGCAGTACTTC | CASSLAGGQYEQYF
TRBJ2-3 | TRBD2 | TRBV25-1 | NA | TGTGCCAGCAGTGTGGGCCAGGGAGGGGATACGCAGTATTTT | CASSVGQGGDTQYF
TRBJ2-5 | NA | TRBV15 | NA | TGTGCCACCAGCACCCGGGAGACGGAGACCCAGTACTTC | CATSTRETETQYF
TRBJ2-7 | NA | TRBV27 | NA | TGTGCCAGCAGTTTAGACTTCTCCTACGAGCAGTACTTC | CASSLDFSYEQYF
TRBJ2-3 | TRBD1 | TRBV5-1 | NA | TGCGCCAGCAGCTTGGTGTCCGGGACAGGGGGCCAAGATACGCAGTATTTT | CASSLVSGTGGQDTQYF
TRBJ2-1 | NA | TRBV10-1 | NA | TGCGCCAGCAGTGACCTTAATGAGCAGTTCTTC | CASSDLNEQFF
TRBJ2-7 | TRBD2 | TRBV6-1 | NA | TGTGCCAGCAGTGGGACTAGCGGGAACTCCTACGAGCAGTACTTC | CASSGTSGNSYEQYF
TRBJ2-5 | NA | TRBV16 | NA | TGTGCCAGCAGCCAATCTGCAGGGGGGATGGAGACCCAGTACTTC | CASSQSAGGMETQYF
TRBJ2-3 | NA | TRBV20-1 | NA | TGCAGCTCCGGGGGAATAGATACGCAGTATTTT | CSSGGIDTQYF
TRBJ2-1 | TRBD2 | TRBV5-1 | NA | TGCGCCAGCAGCGCTGGGGCGGGAGCGGATGAGCAGTTCTTC | CASSAGAGADEQFF
TRBJ1-2 | TRBD1 | TRBV5-1 | NA | TGCGCCAGCAGCTTGGGGGACAGGACAAATGGCTACACCTTC | CASSLGDRTNGYTF
TRBJ2-7 | TRBD2 | TRBV28 | NA | TGTGCCAGCAGTTTACTGGGGACTAGCGGCCCCTACGAGCAGTACTTC | CASSLLGTSGPYEQYF
TRBJ2-3 | TRBD1 | TRBV30 | NA | TGTGCCTGGGGGGCAGGGACAGGGACAGATACGCAGTATTTT | CAWGAGTGTDTQYF
TRBJ1-1 | NA | TRBV10-2 | NA | TGCGCCAGCAGTGAGTCGAGGGTCCCTGAAGCTTTCTTT | CASSESRVPEAFF
TRBJ2-7 | NA | TRBV4-1 | NA | TGCGCCAGCAGCCCATTGACTGGAGACGAGCAGTACTTC | CASSPLTGDEQYF
TRBJ1-3 | NA | TRBV7-9 | medium-sized | TGTGCCAGCAGCTCGACACCGACACGCTCTGGAAACACCATATATTTT | CASSSTPTRSGNTIYF
TRBJ2-3 | NA | TRBV19 | NA | TGTGCCAGCGGAGGGCCAGTAAGCACAGATACGCAGTATTTT | CASGGPVSTDTQYF
TRBJ2-6 | NA | TRBV5-4 | NA | TGTGCCAGCGGAGCTATTGGGGGCACTGACGGCGTCCTGACTTTC | CASGAIGGTDGVLTF
TRBJ1-4 | NA | TRBV5-1 | NA | TGCGCCAGCAGCTTGGCTTCTAATGAAAAACTGTTTTTT | CASSLASNEKLFF
TRBJ2-5 | NA | TRBV25-1 | NA | TGTGCCAGCAGCCGACGGGAACGAGAGACCCAGTACTTC | CASSRRERETQYF
TRBJ2-3 | TRBD2 | TRBV6-1 | NA | TGTGCCAGCGGGACTAGCGGCACAGATACGCAGTATTTT | CASGTSGTDTQYF
TRBJ1-2 | NA | TRBV27 | NA | TGTGCCAGCAGCGAGACAGCCTGGGCAGGGTATGGCTACACCTTC | CASSETAWAGYGYTF
TRBJ2-1 | TRBD2 | TRBV6-5 | NA | TGTGCCAGCATAAGCGGGATAGGCAGTGAGCAGTTCTTC | CASISGIGSEQFF
TRBJ2-3 | TRBD2 | TRBV5-6 | NA | TGTGCCAGCAGCCTAGGGACTAGCGGGTACACAGATACGCAGTATTTT | CASSLGTSGYTDTQYF
TRBJ1-2 | TRBD1 | TRBV25-1 | NA | TGTGCCAGCTCCCCGCCCTCCGGGACAGGGGGCAACTATGGCTACACCTTC | CASSPPSGTGGNYGYTF
TRBJ2-7 | NA | TRBV2 | NA | TGTGCCAGCAGGATGAATACAGGGTTGGGGTACGAGCAGTACTTC | CASRMNTGLGYEQYF
TRBJ1-3 | NA | TRBV6-5 | NA | TGTGCCAGCAGTTACGGAGATTCAGGGGCGGGAAACACCATATATTTT | CASSYGDSGAGNTIYF
TRBJ1-1 | TRBD1 | TRBV19 | NA | TGTGCCAGTAGTATAGTAGGGACAGGGTTGACTGAAGCTTTCTTT | CASSIVGTGLTEAFF
TRBJ1-1 | NA | TRBV10-3 | NA | TGTGCCATCAGTGAAGGCCAGGGTTACACTGAAGCTTTCTTT | CAISEGQGYTEAFF
TRBJ1-2 | NA | TRBV21-1 | medium-sized | NA | CASSTFGQGSNYGYTF
TRBJ2-1 | NA | TRBV5-6 | NA | TGTGCCAGCAGCTTCGTGGGGTTTCCCGGGACTGGATACAATGAGCAGTTCTTC | CASSFVGFPGTGYNEQFF
TRBJ1-1 | NA | TRBV6-1 | NA | TGTGCCAGCTCTCCACGACAGATGAACACTGAAGCTTTCTTT | CASSPRQMNTEAFF
TRBJ1-1 | NA | TRBV7-3 | NA | TGTGCCACCCGTTTGGGGCAGAACACTGAAGCTTTCTTT | CATRLGQNTEAFF
TRBJ2-1 | TRBD2 | TRBV6-5 | NA | TGTGCCAGCAGTTATATACCTCTAGCGGGAGTCCATGAGCAGTTCTTC | CASSYIPLAGVHEQFF
TRBJ2-5 | NA | TRBV5-1 | NA | TGCGCCAGCAGCCCTGGCAGGCAAGAGACCCAGTACTTC | CASSPGRQETQYF
TRBJ2-7 | NA | TRBV5-1 | NA | TGCGCCAGCAGCCCGGCGGGATCCTACGAGCAGTACTTC | CASSPAGSYEQYF
TRBJ1-2 | TRBD1 | TRBV27 | NA | TGTGCCAGCAGTTCAATCCCGACAGGGGGCAACTATGGCTACACCTTC | CASSSIPTGGNYGYTF
TRBJ1-2 | TRBD1 | TRBV19 | NA | TGTGCCAGTATCCGAGGGGGCAACTATGGCTACACCTTC | CASIRGGNYGYTF